This T cell receptor (beta chain) was captured in a study of T-cell reconstitution after alpha-beta-depleted transplantation in children (dated by TCRdb to the mid-2010s). Broadly, across the study: The study quantitatively tracked T-cell immune reconstitution after TCRalphabeta/CD19-depleted allogeneic hematopoietic cell transplantation in children using TCR repertoire profiling. Points the paper makes about the study in general: In some patients, the high TCRbeta diversity seen at day 60 was put down to recipient T cells and intrathymic progenitors that had survived conditioning. Apparently early alphabetaT-cell count recovery about two months after transplant reportedly relied on only several hundred rapidly expanded clones derived from non-depleted graft cells. Over the following months the frequencies of hyperexpanded clones went down, and after one year T-cell counts and TCRbeta diversity were mostly credited to newly produced T cells.

Taken from cysteine to phenylalanine, the CDR3 has 17 residues. The only DNA kept is the CDR3, 51 bases in frame from the first base. The germline V gene encodes CDR1 MNHEY and CDR2 SMNVEV (reference sequence). For this chain, trimming is 2 bases at the V end and 5 bases at the J end, and the number of junction bases without a gene match is 10. Library preparation employed PCR. This sample was sequenced with an Illumina HiSeq 2500. To normalize quantification of the TCRbeta repertoire, the TCR libraries were built with molecular barcoding that relied on unique molecular identifiers. TCRdb reprocessing: public reads trimmed at Q25 with fastp, clones called with MiXCR, in-frame beta chains kept. Entries are consolidated by CDR3 protein sequence, retaining the most common genes and DNA. Across this sample there are 200,000 to 250,000 distinct CDR3 sequences, with roughly 9.1% seen only once. Together, the top ten hold approximately 40% of the sample.

Worth noting for this clonotype: There is no known antigen for this receptor. Per-nucleotide qualities are absent, and no much larger clonotype sits a single base away.

The treatment or condition label corresponds to: allogeneic hematopoietic cell transplantation with graft depleted of TCRalphabeta T cells and CD19 B cells. Transplant recipients were children who received TCRalphabeta/CD19-depleted allogeneic hematopoietic cell grafts. This specimen consisted of PBMCs, mostly from graft donor cells, obtained 360 days after TCRalphabeta/CD19-depleted stem cell transplant. The chain links TRBV27 with TRBJ2-1; 9 bases in the middle match TRBD2. This clonotype was obtained from a male patient aged 2-15 years who had a stem cell transplant for acute myeloid leukemia, so the T cells may come from the graft donor. CDR3 region: CASSLPPAGGPHNEQFF. The DNA sequence follows: TGTGCCAGCAGTTTACCCCCCGCGGGAGGGCCCCACAATGAGCAGTTCTTC.